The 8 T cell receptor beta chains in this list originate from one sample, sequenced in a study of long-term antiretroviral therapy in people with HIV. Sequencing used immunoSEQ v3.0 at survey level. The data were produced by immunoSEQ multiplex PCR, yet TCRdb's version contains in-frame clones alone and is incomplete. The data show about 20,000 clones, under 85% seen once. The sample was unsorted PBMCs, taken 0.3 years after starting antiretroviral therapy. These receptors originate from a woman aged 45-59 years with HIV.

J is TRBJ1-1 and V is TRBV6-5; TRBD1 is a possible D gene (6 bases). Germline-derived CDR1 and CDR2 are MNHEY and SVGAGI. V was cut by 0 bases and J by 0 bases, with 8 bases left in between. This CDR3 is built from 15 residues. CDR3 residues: CASSYSDSMNTEAFF. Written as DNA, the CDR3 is TGTGCCAGCAGTTACTCGGACAGTATGAACACTGAAGCTTTCTTT.

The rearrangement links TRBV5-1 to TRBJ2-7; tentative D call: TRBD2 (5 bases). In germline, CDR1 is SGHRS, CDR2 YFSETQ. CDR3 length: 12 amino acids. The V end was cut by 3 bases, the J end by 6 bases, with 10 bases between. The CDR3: CASSYDRGEQYV. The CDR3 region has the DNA TGCGCCAGCAGCTATGACCGGGGCGAGCAGTACGTC.

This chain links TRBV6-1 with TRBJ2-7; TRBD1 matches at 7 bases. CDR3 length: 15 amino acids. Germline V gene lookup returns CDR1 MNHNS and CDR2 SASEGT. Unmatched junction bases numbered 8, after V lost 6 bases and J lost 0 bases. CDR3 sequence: CASRTGQPHSYEQYV. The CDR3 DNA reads TGTGCCAGCAGGACGGGACAGCCGCACTCCTACGAGCAGTACGTC.

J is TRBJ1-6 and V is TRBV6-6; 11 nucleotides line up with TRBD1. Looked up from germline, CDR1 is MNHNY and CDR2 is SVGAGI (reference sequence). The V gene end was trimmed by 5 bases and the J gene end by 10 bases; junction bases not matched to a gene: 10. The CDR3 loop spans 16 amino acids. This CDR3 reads CASSGASGTGGSPLHF. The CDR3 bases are TGTGCCAGCAGTGGGGCCTCCGGGACAGGGGGATCACCCCTCCACTTT.

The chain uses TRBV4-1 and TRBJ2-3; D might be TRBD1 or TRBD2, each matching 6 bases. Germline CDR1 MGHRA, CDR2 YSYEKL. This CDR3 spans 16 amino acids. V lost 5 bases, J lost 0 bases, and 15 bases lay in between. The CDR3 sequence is CASSARGGRSTDTQYF. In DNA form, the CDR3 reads TGCGCCAGCAGCGCCCGAGGGGGGCGCAGCACAGATACGCAGTATTTT.

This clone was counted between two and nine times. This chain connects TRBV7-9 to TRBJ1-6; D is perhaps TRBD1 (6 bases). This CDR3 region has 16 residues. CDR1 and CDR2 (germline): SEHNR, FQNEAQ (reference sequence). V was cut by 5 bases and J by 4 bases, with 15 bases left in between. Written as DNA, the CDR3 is TGTGCCAGCAGCCAGGGGAGCGGGTTTTATAATTCACCCCTCCACTTT. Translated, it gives CASSQGSGFYNSPLHF.

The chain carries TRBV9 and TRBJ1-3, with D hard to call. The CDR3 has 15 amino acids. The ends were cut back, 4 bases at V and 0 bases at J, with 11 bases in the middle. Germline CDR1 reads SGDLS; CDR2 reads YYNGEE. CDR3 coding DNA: TGTGCCAGCAGCACAGTGGCCTCCTCTGGAAACACCATATATTTT. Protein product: CASSTVASSGNTIYF.

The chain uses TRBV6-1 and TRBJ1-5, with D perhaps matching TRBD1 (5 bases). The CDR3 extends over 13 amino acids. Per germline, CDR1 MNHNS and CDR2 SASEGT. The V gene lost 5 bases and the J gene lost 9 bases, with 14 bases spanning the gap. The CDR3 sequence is CASSYGAGMPQHF. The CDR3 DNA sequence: TGTGCCAGCAGTTATGGAGCAGGGATGCCCCAGCATTTT.